The clone carrying this TCR beta chain was recorded once. As originally analysed: It was from reference gene primer amplification that nucleated cell counts were estimated. Data came from immunoSEQ multiplex PCR; TCRdb stores just in-frame clones and leaves some out. The V and J calls and clone size are taken from that table; D and trimming were inferred from the DNA. The sample consists of hundreds of thousands of clones, 85% to 90% of them appearing once. There are 14 residues in the CDR3. V shed 7 bases and J shed 4 bases, with 16 bases lying between them. CDR1 is MDHEN, CDR2 SYDVKM, per germline. The data were obtained in a study of blood T cell repertoires in COVID-19. Overall study context: The analysed material was cDNA or gDNA that came from T cells, B-cell-depleted T cells, or PBMCs.

Participant ages covered roughly 18 to 89 years across around 22 US areas. Grouping used clinical history reported by participants in a survey and questionnaire. The sample consisted of PBMCs or T cells enriched from blood (not recorded which). The receptor's source is a man between 18 and 29 years old who had recovered from COVID-19. The J gene is TRBJ1-1, the V gene TRBV28, with D tentatively TRBD1 (5 bases). CDR3 sequence reads: CASMGPGRSTEAFF. The CDR3 DNA reads TGTGCCAGCATGGGACCTGGGAGGTCCACTGAAGCTTTCTTT.